A selection of T cell receptor beta chains follows, all from one sample in a study of early T cells in non-severe SARS-CoV-2 infection. Using its own MiXCR run on the 5' RACE reads, TCRdb lists one record per CDR3 protein. The data show 60,000 to 70,000 distinct CDR3 sequences, around 4.9% seen once. The specimen sequenced was whole blood. These receptors came from an adult who was a healthcare worker with PCR-confirmed SARS-CoV-2 infection or an uninfected control (not recorded which). The CDR3 runs from the conserved cysteine through the conserved F or W. D genes are given only for firm matches. A row's size may be missing; if present it is once, few, many or a size class.

size: NA; V: TRBV20-1; J: TRBJ2-5; D: TRBD1; CDR3: CSAKRGRETQYF; DNA: TGCAGTGCTAAAAGGGGGCGGGAGACCCAGTACTTC
size: NA; V: TRBV5-6; J: TRBJ2-2; D: NA; CDR3: CASSLALRVANTGELFF; DNA: TGTGCCAGCAGCTTGGCCCTCAGGGTCGCGAACACCGGGGAGCTGTTTTTT
size: NA; V: TRBV19; J: TRBJ2-7; D: NA; CDR3: CASSQGFYEQYF; DNA: TGTGCCAGTAGCCAGGGATTCTACGAGCAGTACTTC
size: many; V: TRBV11-2; J: TRBJ2-1; D: TRBD2; CDR3: CASSLVGLAGATYNEQFF; DNA: TGTGCCAGCAGCTTAGTAGGACTAGCGGGGGCCACCTACAATGAGCAGTTCTTC
size: many; V: TRBV11-2; J: TRBJ2-1; D: NA; CDR3: CASSPLWDNNEQFF; DNA: TGTGCCAGCAGCCCCCTGTGGGATAATAATGAGCAGTTCTTC
size: many; V: TRBV7-9; J: TRBJ2-2; D: NA; CDR3: CASSWDTGELFF; DNA: TGTGCCAGCAGTTGGGACACCGGGGAGCTGTTTTTT
size: few; V: TRBV2; J: TRBJ2-1; D: TRBD2; CDR3: CASSATGTSAPGEQFF; DNA: TGTGCCAGCAGTGCCACCGGGACTAGCGCCCCAGGTGAGCAGTTCTTC
size: NA; V: TRBV6-1; J: TRBJ2-2; D: TRBD2; CDR3: CASRGLAGLNTGELFF; DNA: TGTGCCAGCAGGGGACTAGCGGGATTGAACACCGGGGAGCTGTTTTTT
size: many; V: TRBV6-6; J: TRBJ2-3; D: NA; CDR3: CASSYGTLVDTQYF; DNA: TGTGCCAGCAGTTACGGAACTCTCGTAGATACGCAGTATTTT
size: few; V: TRBV5-1; J: TRBJ2-5; D: NA; CDR3: CASSTDGETQYF; DNA: TGCGCCAGCAGCACGGACGGAGAGACCCAGTACTTC
size: many; V: TRBV6-4; J: TRBJ2-3; D: TRBD1; CDR3: CASSGQGAGAADTQYF; DNA: TGTGCCAGCAGTGGACAGGGGGCAGGAGCGGCAGATACGCAGTATTTT
size: many; V: TRBV27; J: TRBJ2-3; D: NA; CDR3: CASSLLGWSTDTQYF; DNA: TGTGCCAGCAGTTTACTAGGTTGGAGCACAGATACGCAGTATTTT
size: NA; V: TRBV5-6; J: TRBJ2-1; D: NA; CDR3: CASSLIYEQFF; DNA: TGTGCCAGCAGCTTGATTTACGAGCAGTTCTTC
size: few; V: TRBV9; J: TRBJ2-3; D: TRBD2; CDR3: CASSVGGGRGTDTQYF; DNA: TGTGCCAGCAGCGTAGGGGGCGGGAGGGGCACAGATACGCAGTATTTT
size: many; V: TRBV6-6; J: TRBJ2-3; D: NA; CDR3: CASVPEASGTDTQYF; DNA: TGTGCCAGTGTCCCCGAGGCTAGCGGCACAGATACGCAGTATTTT
size: few; V: TRBV20-1; J: TRBJ2-3; D: TRBD2; CDR3: CSAPPRLGGGVDTQYF; DNA: TGCAGTGCCCCCCCTCGGTTGGGCGGGGGGGTGGATACGCAGTATTTT
size: few; V: TRBV6-1; J: TRBJ2-2; D: TRBD1; CDR3: CASRQDRYTGELFF; DNA: TGTGCCAGCCGACAGGACAGGTACACCGGGGAGCTGTTTTTT
size: many; V: TRBV7-9; J: TRBJ2-5; D: NA; CDR3: CASSLTVETQYF; DNA: TGTGCCAGCAGCTTGACAGTAGAGACCCAGTACTTC
size: many; V: TRBV11-2; J: TRBJ2-5; D: NA; CDR3: CASSYPGVAQETQYF; DNA: TGTGCCAGCAGTTACCCCGGAGTCGCCCAAGAGACCCAGTACTTC
size: NA; V: TRBV29-1; J: TRBJ2-2; D: TRBD1; CDR3: CSVRPGQGAGELFF; DNA: TGCAGCGTCAGACCCGGGCAGGGGGCCGGGGAGCTGTTTTTT
size: many; V: TRBV27; J: TRBJ2-2; D: TRBD2; CDR3: CASSPSGGLLTGELFF; DNA: TGTGCCAGCAGTCCTAGCGGGGGCCTCCTAACCGGGGAGCTGTTTTTT
size: NA; V: TRBV7-6; J: TRBJ1-3; D: NA; CDR3: CASSPRTLKDGNTIYF; DNA: TGTGCCAGCAGCCCCAGGACCCTCAAGGATGGAAACACCATATATTTT
size: many; V: TRBV10-1; J: TRBJ2-5; D: TRBD1; CDR3: CASSPGQGYQETQYF; DNA: TGCGCCAGCAGCCCGGGACAGGGGTACCAAGAGACCCAGTACTTC
size: many; V: TRBV30; J: TRBJ2-2; D: TRBD1; CDR3: CAWTGGNTGELFF; DNA: TGTGCCTGGACAGGGGGAAACACCGGGGAGCTGTTTTTT
size: many; V: TRBV24-1; J: TRBJ2-1; D: TRBD2; CDR3: CATSDRGTSINNEQFF; DNA: TGTGCCACCAGTGATCGGGGGACTAGCATAAACAATGAGCAGTTCTTC
size: many; V: TRBV12-3/TRBV12-4; J: TRBJ2-5; D: NA; CDR3: CASSLQGPQETQYF; DNA: TGTGCCAGCAGTTTGCAGGGACCCCAGGAGACCCAGTACTTC
size: many; V: TRBV29-1; J: TRBJ2-2; D: TRBD1; CDR3: CSVGTGWPTGELFF; DNA: TGCAGCGTTGGGACAGGGTGGCCCACCGGGGAGCTGTTTTTT
size: many; V: TRBV20-1; J: TRBJ2-7; D: NA; CDR3: CSARPGSYEQYF; DNA: TGCAGTGCACGTCCAGGAAGTTACGAGCAGTACTTC
size: NA; V: TRBV6-1; J: TRBJ1-6; D: NA; CDR3: CASSEPEPLWTVVNSPLHF; DNA: TGTGCCAGCAGTGAACCGGAACCGTTGTGGACAGTAGTAAATTCACCCCTCCACTTT
size: many; V: TRBV12-3/TRBV12-4; J: TRBJ1-4; D: NA; CDR3: CASSLVQGGRREKLFF; DNA: TGTGCCAGCAGTTTAGTTCAAGGGGGTCGACGCGAAAAACTGTTTTTT
size: many; V: TRBV7-2; J: TRBJ2-7; D: TRBD2; CDR3: CASSIRAGGTYEQYF; DNA: TGTGCCAGCAGCATCCGAGCGGGGGGGACCTACGAGCAGTACTTC
size: NA; V: TRBV18; J: TRBJ2-3; D: TRBD2; CDR3: CASSLAGGPTDTQYF; DNA: TGTGCCAGCTCACTAGCGGGGGGGCCAACAGATACGCAGTATTTT
size: few; V: TRBV5-1; J: TRBJ2-3; D: NA; CDR3: CASSPEGDSSTDTQYF; DNA: TGCGCCAGCAGCCCGGAGGGGGACTCTAGCACAGATACGCAGTATTTT